The rows below give T cell receptor beta chains drawn from one sample of a study of T cells in localized non-small cell lung cancer. Libraries were prepared by immunoSEQ multiplex PCR; TCRdb keeps only in-frame clonotypes and omits some of them. The sample consists of 100,000 to 150,000 clones, roughly nine tenths of them appearing once. The sequenced sample was peripheral blood, obtained before any cancer treatment. Source of these receptors: a female donor aged 60 or older with stage I lung adenocarcinoma. The CDR3 runs from the conserved cysteine through the conserved F or W. A D gene is named only where the DNA matches it firmly. Part of the rows lack a size; the others show once, few, many or a class for expanded clones.

size	D	V	J	CDR3	DNA
once	TRBD2	TRBV6-4	TRBJ2-3	CASSDKAGGADTQYF	TGTGCCAGCAGTGATAAAGCGGGAGGGGCAGATACGCAGTATTTT
-	-	TRBV10-2	TRBJ1-5	CASSESTGGAQPQHF	TGCGCCAGCAGTGAGTCGACTGGGGGGGCCCAGCCCCAGCATTTT
-	-	TRBV7-3	TRBJ2-3	CASSLSYGDTQYF	TGTGCCAGCAGCTTAAGTTATGGAGATACGCAGTATTTT
-	-	TRBV15	TRBJ2-1	CATSRVYEAHEQFF	TGTGCCACCAGCAGGGTTTATGAGGCCCATGAGCAGTTCTTC
-	-	TRBV30	TRBJ2-1	CAGDEQFF	TGTGCCGGGGATGAGCAGTTCTTC
-	-	TRBV7-9	TRBJ2-6	CASSLGSGANVLTF	TGTGCCAGCAGCTTAGGCAGCGGGGCCAACGTCCTGACTTTC
once	TRBD2	TRBV27	TRBJ2-7	CASSRLAGDIYEQYF	TGTGCCAGCAGTCGCCTAGCGGGAGATATTTACGAGCAGTACTTC
-	TRBD1	TRBV5-6	TRBJ2-6	CASSFEGARGANVLTF	TGTGCCAGCAGCTTCGAGGGGGCGAGAGGGGCCAACGTCCTGACTTTC
once	-	TRBV6-5	TRBJ2-7	CASSYAAGSYEQYF	TGTGCCAGCAGTTACGCCGCGGGATCCTACGAGCAGTACTTC
-	-	TRBV11-2	TRBJ1-1	CASSLTRDTEAFF	TGTGCCAGCAGCTTAACGAGGGACACTGAAGCTTTCTTT
-	TRBD2	TRBV30	TRBJ2-2	CACKPGRGPNTGELFF	TGTGCCTGTAAGCCTGGGAGGGGCCCCAACACCGGGGAGCTGTTTTTT
-	TRBD2	TRBV2	TRBJ2-7	CASRTSGSYEQYF	TGTGCCAGCAGGACTAGCGGAAGCTACGAGCAGTACTTC
large	TRBD1	TRBV29-1	TRBJ1-1	CSAWDRMNTEAFF	TGCAGCGCTTGGGACAGGATGAACACTGAAGCTTTCTTT
-	-	TRBV2	TRBJ1-1	CASSGGGDPEAFF	TGTGCCAGCAGTGGGGGGGGTGATCCTGAAGCTTTCTTT
-	-	TRBV11-3	TRBJ2-3	CASSPGGEAAHTQYF	TGTGCCAGCAGCCCAGGGGGGGAGGCCGCCCATACGCAGTATTTT
-	-	TRBV5-6	TRBJ2-3	CASSFSELTDTQYF	TGTGCCAGCAGCTTTTCGGAACTCACAGATACGCAGTATTTT
-	TRBD2	TRBV29-1	TRBJ2-1	CSVEGPSSGRAGEQFF	TGCAGCGTTGAAGGACCATCTAGCGGGAGGGCCGGTGAGCAGTTCTTC
-	-	TRBV6-5	TRBJ2-7	CASRGNAVEYEQYF	TGTGCCAGCAGAGGAAACGCTGTAGAGTACGAGCAGTACTTC
-	-	TRBV30	TRBJ1-6	CAWSVYRTSSYNSPLHF	TGTGCCTGGAGTGTCTACAGAACGAGCTCCTATAATTCACCCCTCCACTTT
-	-	TRBV4-1	TRBJ2-7	CASSPGDRLTIEQYF	TGCGCCAGCAGCCCAGGAGACAGACTAACAATTGAGCAGTACTTC
-	TRBD2	TRBV5-1	TRBJ2-7	CASSLGAGGSYEQYF	TGCGCCAGCAGCCTGGGGGCGGGGGGCTCCTACGAGCAGTACTTC
-	-	TRBV5-1	TRBJ2-5	CASSLDWAGETQYF	TGCGCCAGCAGCTTAGATTGGGCTGGAGAGACCCAGTACTTC